This T cell receptor (beta chain) was captured by sequencing in a study of CD8 T cells in Susac syndrome. Broader study findings: Only a relatively small number of individuals were included in the TCR sequencing and HLA analysis.

A remark on this clonotype: Its antigen is as yet unknown.

The multiple sclerosis controls consisted of treatment-naive patients with relapsing-remitting disease, either stable or active. The CD8+ and CD4+ T cells were isolated magnetically using a negative isolation approach, whereas the TEMRA cells were enriched by FACS. cDNA came from 0.5 to 1 ug RNA primed by random hexamers. TCRdb ran MiXCR on the immunoSEQ multiplex PCR reads and lists one entry per CDR3 protein. The sample lists about 180,000 distinct CDR3 sequences, roughly 96% occurring once. Looked up from germline, CDR1 is LGHNT and CDR2 is FRNRAP. V was clipped by 3 bases and J by 6 bases, with 8 bases between them. CDR3 length: 12 amino acids.

This receptor was obtained from a human donor with multiple sclerosis. Source material: CD8+ T cells from PBMCs. The chain recombines TRBV12-5 with TRBJ1-2; no definite D call. The CDR3 DNA reads as TGTGCTAGTGGTTTAGGCGTTGATGGCTACACCTTC. Its translation is CASGLGVDGYTF.